This record covers a single TCR beta chain. Its antigen is undetermined. Assay: immunoSEQ multiplex PCR; the TCRdb copy retains only in-frame clones and omits some. The sample comprises about 40,000 clones, 70% to 90% of which are singletons, and about 3.5% rests with the top ten. This sample was included in a study of T cells in localized non-small cell lung cancer. Findings of the study overall: Heterogeneity stays possible, as sequencing covered only one tumor region. An association was observed between higher blood T cell density and longer overall survival. Clonality peaked in uninvolved adjacent lung rather than tumor.

This receptor was obtained from a man aged 18 to 50 with stage I lung adenocarcinoma. The sample was peripheral blood, taken before any cancer treatment.

The CDR3 protein is CASSERDGETQYF. CDR3 DNA: TGTGCCAGCAGCGAAAGGGACGGAGAGACCCAGTACTTC. This chain links TRBV7-2 with TRBJ2-5; either TRBD1 or TRBD2 may supply D (5 bases each). The CDR3 has 13 amino acids. Germline V gene lookup returns CDR1 SGHTA and CDR2 FQGNSA. V dropped 5 bases and J dropped 4 bases, with 11 bases sitting between them.